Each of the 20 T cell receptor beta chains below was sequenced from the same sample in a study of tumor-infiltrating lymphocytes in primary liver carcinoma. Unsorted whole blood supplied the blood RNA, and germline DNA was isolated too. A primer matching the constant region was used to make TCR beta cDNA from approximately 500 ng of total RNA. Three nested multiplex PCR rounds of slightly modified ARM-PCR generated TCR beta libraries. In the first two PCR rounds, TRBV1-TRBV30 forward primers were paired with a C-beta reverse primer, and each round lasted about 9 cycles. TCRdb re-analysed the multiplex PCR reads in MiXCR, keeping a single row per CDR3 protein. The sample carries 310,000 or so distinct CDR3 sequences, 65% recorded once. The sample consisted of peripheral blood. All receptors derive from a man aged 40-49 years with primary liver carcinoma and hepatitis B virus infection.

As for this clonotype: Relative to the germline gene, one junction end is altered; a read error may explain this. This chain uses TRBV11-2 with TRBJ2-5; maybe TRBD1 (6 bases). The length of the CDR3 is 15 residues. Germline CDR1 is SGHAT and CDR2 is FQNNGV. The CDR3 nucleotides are TGTGCCAGCAGGTCCCAGAGGACAGTGCAAGAGACCCAGCACTTC. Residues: CASRSQRTVQETQHF.

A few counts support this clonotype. The CDR3 DNA sequence: TGTGCCAGCAGCCGGACGACAGGGGGCGACTACACCTTC. This sequence encodes CASSRTTGGDYTF. V gene TRBV5-4 combines with J gene TRBJ1-2; 10 nucleotides align to TRBD1. The J segment lost 10 bases and the V segment lost 4 bases, leaving 7 bases of the junction unmatched. The germline V gene encodes CDR1 SGHNT and CDR2 YYREEE (reference sequence). CDR3 length: 13 residues.

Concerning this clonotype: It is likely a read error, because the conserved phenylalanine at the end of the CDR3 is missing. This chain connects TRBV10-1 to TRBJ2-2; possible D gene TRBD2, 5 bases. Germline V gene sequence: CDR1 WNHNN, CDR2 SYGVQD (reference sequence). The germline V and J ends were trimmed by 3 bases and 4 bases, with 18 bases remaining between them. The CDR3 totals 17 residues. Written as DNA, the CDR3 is TGCGCCAGCAGTGACCAACCGGGAAAAAAGGGCACCGGGGAGCTGTTTTAT. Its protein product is CASSDQPGKKGTGELFY.

CDR3 DNA: TGTGCCAGCAGCCCCCGGGACTCAAGCACAGATACGCAGTATTTT. Encoded protein: CASSPRDSSTDTQYF. The chain joins TRBV7-8 to TRBJ2-3, with D perhaps matching TRBD2 (6 bases). V was clipped by 5 bases and J by 0 bases, with 12 bases between them. This CDR3 has 15 amino acids. Germline CDR1 and CDR2: SGHVS and FQNEAQ.

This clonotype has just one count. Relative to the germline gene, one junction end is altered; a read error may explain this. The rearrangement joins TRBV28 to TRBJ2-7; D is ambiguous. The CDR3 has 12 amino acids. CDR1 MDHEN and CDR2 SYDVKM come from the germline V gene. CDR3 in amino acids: CASSQVLYEQYF. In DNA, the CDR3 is TGTGCAAGCAGCCAAGTACTCTACGAGCAGTACTTC.

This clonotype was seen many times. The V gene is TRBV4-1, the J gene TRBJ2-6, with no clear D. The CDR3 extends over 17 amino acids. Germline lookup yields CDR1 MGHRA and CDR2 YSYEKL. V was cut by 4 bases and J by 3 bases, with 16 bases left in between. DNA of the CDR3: TGCGCCAGCAGCCTCCAGACCGGCGGCTTTGGGGCCAACGTCCTGACTTTC. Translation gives CASSLQTGGFGANVLTF.

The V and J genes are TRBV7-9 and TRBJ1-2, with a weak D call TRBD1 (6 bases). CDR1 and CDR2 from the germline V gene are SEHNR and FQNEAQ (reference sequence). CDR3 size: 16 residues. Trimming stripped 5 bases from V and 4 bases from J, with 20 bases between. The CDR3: CASSILNPGTSYGYTF. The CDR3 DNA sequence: TGTGCCAGCAGCATCCTTAATCCCGGGACAAGCTATGGCTACACCTTC.

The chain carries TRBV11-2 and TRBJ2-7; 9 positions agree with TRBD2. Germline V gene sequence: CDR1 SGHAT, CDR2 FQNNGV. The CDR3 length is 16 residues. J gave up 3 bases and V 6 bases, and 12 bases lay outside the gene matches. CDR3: CASRVLAGLNVYEQYF. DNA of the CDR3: TGTGCCAGCAGAGTACTAGCGGGTTTAAACGTCTACGAGCAGTACTTC.

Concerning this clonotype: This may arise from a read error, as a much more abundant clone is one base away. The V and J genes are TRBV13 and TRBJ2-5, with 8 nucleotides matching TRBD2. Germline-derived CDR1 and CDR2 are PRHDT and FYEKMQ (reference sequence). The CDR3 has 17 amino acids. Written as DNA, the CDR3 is TGTGCCAGCAGCTTATGGACGGGAGGGCCCGCCGGGGAGACCCAGCACTTC. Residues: CASSLWTGGPAGETQHF.

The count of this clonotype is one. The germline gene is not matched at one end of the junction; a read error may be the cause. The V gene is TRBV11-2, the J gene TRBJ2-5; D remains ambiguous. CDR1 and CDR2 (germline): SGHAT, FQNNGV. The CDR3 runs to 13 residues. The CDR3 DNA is TGTACCAGCAGCTTTAGCAGTAGAGAGACCCAGTACTTC. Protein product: CTSSFSSRETQYF.

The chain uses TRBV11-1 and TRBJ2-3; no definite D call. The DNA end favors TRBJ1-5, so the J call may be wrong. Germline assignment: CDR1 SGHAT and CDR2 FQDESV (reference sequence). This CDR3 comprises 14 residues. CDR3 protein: CASSELRWADTQHF. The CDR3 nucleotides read TGTGCCAGCAGCGAGCTGCGGTGGGCAGATACGCAGCATTTT.

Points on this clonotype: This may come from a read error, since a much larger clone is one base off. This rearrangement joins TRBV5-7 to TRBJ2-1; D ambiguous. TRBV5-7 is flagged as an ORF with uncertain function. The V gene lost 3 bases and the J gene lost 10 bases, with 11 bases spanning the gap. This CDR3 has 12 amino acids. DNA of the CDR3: TGTGCCAGCAGCTATCTAATCAAAGAGCAGTTCTTC. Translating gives CASSYLIKEQFF.

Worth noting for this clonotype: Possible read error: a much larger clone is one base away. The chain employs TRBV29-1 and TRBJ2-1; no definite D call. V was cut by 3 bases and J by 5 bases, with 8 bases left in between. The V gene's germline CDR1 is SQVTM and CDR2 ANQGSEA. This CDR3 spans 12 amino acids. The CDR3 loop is CSVDSPHNEQFF. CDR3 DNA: TGCAGCGTTGACTCACCCCACAATGAGCAGTTCTTC.

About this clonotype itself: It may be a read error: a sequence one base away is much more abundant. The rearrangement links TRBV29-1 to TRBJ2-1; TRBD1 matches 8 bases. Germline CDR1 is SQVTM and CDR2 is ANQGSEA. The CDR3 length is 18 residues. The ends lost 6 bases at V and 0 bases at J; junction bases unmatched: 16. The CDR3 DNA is TGCAGCGTAAAGGGGGGCAGGGGGCCTAGGAGCTCCTACAATGAGCAGTTCTTC. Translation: CSVKGGRGPRSSYNEQFF.

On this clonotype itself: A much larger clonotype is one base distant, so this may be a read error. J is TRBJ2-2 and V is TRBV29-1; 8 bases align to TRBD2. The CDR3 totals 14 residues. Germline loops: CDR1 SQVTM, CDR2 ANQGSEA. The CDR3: CSPLPGGATGKLFF. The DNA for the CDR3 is TGCAGCCCCCTCCCCGGGGGGGCGACCGGGAAGCTGTTTTTT.

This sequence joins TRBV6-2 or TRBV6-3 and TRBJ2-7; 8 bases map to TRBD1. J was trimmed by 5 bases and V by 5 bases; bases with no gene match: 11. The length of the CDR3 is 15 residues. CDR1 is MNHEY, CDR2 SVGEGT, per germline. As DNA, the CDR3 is TGTGCCAGCAGTACCCGGACAGGGAGTTTGGACGAGCAGTACTTC. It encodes CASSTRTGSLDEQYF.

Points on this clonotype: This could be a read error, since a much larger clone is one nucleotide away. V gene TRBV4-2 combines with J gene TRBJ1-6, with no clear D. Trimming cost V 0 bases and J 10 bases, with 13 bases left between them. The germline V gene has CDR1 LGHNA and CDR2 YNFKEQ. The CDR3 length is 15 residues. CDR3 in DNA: TGTGCCAGCAGCCAAGAAGGGAAAGGTCAATCACCCCTCCACTTT. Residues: CASSQEGKGQSPLHF.

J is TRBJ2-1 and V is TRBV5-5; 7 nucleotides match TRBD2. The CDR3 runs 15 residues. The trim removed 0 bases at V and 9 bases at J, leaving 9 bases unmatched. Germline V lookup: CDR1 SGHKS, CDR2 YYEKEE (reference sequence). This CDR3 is CASSLGSGDLSEQFF. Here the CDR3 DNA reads TGTGCCAGCAGCTTGGGAAGCGGGGATCTAAGTGAGCAGTTCTTC.

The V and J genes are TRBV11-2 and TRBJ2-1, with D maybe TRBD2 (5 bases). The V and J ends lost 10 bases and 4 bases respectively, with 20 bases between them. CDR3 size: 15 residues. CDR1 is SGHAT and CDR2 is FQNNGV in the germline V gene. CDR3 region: CANRRPASCYNEQFF. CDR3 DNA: TGTGCCAACCGCCGCCCGGCTAGCTGTTACAATGAGCAGTTCTTC.

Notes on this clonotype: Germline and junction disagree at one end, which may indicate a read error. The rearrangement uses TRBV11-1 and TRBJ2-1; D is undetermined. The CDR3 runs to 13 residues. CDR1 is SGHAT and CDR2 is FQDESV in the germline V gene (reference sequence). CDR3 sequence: CASRLTGTNERFF. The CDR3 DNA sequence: TGTGCCAGCAGATTGACGGGTACCAATGAGCGGTTCTTC.